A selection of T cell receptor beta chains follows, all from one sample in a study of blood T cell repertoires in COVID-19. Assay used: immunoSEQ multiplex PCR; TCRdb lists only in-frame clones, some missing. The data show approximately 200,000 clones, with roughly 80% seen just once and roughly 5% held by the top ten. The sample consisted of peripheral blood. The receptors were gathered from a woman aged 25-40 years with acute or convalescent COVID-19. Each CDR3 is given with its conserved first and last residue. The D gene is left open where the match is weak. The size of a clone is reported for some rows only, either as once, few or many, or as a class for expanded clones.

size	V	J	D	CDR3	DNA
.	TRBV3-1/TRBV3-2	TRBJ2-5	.	CASSLPVGQQETQYF	TGTGCCAGCAGCCTACCCGTCGGACAGCAAGAGACCCAGTACTTC
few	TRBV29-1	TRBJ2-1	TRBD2	CSVDLAGLYNEQFF	TGCAGCGTTGATCTAGCGGGATTGTACAATGAGCAGTTCTTC
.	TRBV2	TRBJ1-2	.	CASNLFPDYGYTF	TGTGCCAGCAATTTGTTTCCGGACTATGGCTACACCTTC
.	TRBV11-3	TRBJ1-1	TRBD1	CASSFGTGTEAFF	TGTGCCAGCAGCTTCGGGACAGGGACTGAAGCTTTCTTT
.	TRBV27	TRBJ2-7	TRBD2	CASSWRPGTSDYEQYF	TGTGCCAGCAGTTGGAGACCCGGGACTAGCGACTACGAGCAGTACTTC
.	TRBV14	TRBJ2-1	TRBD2	CASSHPASGRDEQFF	TGTGCCAGCAGCCATCCGGCTAGCGGTAGAGATGAGCAGTTCTTC
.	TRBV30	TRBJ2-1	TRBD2	CAWGGGSSYNEQFF	TGTGCCTGGGGCGGGGGGAGCTCCTACAATGAGCAGTTCTTC
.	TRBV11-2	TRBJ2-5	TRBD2	CASSLDSGGAETQYF	TGTGCCAGCAGCTTAGATAGCGGGGGAGCAGAGACCCAGTACTTC
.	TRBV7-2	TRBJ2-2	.	CASTDRGSNTGELFF	TGTGCCAGCACCGATCGGGGATCGAACACCGGGGAGCTGTTTTTT
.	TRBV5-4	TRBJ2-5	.	CASSLGALGGETQYF	TGTGCCAGCAGCTTGGGGGCCTTGGGGGGAGAGACCCAGTACTTC
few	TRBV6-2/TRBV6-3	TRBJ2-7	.	CASSYPQGQIPLRADF	TGTGCCAGCAGTTATCCACAAGGACAGATCCCGCTACGAGCGGACTTC
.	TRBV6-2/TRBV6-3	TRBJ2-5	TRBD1	CASSTHRGPETQYF	TGTGCCAGCAGCACACACAGGGGGCCAGAGACCCAGTACTTC